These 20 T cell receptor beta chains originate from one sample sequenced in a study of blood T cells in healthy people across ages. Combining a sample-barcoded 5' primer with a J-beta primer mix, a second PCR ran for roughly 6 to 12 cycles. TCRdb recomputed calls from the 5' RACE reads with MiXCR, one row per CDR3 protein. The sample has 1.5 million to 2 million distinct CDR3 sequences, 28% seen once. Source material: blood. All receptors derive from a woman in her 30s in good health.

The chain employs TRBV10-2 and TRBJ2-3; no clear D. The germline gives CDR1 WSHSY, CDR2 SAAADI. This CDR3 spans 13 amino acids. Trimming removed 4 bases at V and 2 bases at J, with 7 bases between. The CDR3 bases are TGCGCCAGCAGTGGGACGCCCACAGATACGCAGTATTTT. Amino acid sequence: CASSGTPTDTQYF.

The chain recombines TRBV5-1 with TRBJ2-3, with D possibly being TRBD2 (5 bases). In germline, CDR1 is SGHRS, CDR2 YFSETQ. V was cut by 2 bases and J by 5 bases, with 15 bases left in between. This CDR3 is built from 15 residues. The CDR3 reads CASSFKSDRGDTQYF. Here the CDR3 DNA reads TGCGCCAGCAGCTTCAAATCGGACCGGGGAGATACGCAGTATTTT.

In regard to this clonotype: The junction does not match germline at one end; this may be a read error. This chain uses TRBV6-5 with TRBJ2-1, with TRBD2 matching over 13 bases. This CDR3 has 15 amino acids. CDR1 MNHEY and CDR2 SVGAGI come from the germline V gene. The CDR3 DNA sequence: TGTGCCGGCAGTTGGAGGACTAGCGGGGGAGGCGAGCAGTTCTTC. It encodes CAGSWRTSGGGEQFF.

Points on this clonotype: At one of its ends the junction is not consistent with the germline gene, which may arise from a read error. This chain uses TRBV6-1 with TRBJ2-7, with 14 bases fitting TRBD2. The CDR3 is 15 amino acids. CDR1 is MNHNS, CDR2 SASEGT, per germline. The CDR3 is CASSPGLAGGHELYF. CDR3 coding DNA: TGTGCCAGCAGTCCCGGACTAGCGGGGGGCCACGAGCTGTACTTC.

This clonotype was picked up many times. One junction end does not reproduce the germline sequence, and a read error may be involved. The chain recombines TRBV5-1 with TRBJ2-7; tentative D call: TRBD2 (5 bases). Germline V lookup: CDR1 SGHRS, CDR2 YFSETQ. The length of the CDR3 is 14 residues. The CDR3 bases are TGTGCCAGCAGCTTAGGCCCAGGAGGTTACGAGCAGTACTTC. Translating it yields CASSLGPGGYEQYF.

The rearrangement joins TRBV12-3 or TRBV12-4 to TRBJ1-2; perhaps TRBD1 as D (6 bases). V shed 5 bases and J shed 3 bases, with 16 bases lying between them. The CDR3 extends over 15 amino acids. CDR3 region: CASSPLSGHYYGYTF. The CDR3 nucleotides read TGTGCCAGCAGTCCATTGTCGGGACACTACTATGGCTACACCTTC.

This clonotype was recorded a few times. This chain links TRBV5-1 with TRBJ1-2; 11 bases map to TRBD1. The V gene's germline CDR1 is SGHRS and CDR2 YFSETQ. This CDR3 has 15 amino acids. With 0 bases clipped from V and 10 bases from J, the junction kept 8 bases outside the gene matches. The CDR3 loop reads CASSLGAGTGGDYTF. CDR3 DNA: TGCGCCAGCAGCTTGGGGGCCGGGACAGGGGGTGACTACACCTTC.

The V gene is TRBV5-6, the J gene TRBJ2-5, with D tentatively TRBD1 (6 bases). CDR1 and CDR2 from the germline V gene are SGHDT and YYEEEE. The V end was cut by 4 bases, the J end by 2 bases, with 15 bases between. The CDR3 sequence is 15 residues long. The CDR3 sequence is CASSPYRQEQETQYF. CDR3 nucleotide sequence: TGTGCCAGCAGCCCTTACAGACAGGAGCAAGAGACCCAGTACTTC.

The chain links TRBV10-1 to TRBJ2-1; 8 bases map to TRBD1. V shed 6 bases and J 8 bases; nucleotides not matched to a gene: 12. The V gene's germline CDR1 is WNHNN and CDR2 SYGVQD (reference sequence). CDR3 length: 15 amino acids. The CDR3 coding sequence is TGCGCCAGCAGCCTACAGGGGGACGGCAGCTATGAGCAGTTCTTC. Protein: CASSLQGDGSYEQFF.

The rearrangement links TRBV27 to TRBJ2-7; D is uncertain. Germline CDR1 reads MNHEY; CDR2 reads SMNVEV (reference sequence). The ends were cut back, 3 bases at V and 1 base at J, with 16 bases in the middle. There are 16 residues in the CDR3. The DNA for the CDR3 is TGTGCCAGCAGTTTGATCGCCTCACCTGGATCCTACGAGCAGTACTTC. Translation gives CASSLIASPGSYEQYF.

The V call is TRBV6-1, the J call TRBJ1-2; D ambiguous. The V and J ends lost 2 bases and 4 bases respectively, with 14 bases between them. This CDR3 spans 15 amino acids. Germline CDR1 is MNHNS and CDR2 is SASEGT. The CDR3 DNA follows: TGTGCCAGCAGTGAATCCCTCGGGCAGACCTATGGCTACACCTTC. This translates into CASSESLGQTYGYTF.

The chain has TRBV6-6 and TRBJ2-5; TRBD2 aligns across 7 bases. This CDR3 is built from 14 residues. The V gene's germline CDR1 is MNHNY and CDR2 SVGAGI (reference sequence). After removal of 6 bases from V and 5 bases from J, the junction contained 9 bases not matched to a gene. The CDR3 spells CASRGGDLGETQYF. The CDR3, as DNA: TGTGCCAGCAGGGGGGGGGATCTGGGTGAGACCCAGTACTTC.

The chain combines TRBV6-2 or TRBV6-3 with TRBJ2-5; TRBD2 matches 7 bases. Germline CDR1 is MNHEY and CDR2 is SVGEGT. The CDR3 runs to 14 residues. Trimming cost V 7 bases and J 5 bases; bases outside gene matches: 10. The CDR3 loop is CASTIGTTRETQYF. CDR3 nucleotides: TGTGCCAGCACCATCGGGACTACCCGGGAGACCCAGTACTTC.

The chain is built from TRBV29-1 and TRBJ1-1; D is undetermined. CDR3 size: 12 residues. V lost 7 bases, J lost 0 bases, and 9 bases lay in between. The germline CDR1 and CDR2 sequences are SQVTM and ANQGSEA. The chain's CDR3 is CSAGLLNTEAFF. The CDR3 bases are TGCAGCGCCGGACTCCTGAACACTGAAGCTTTCTTT.

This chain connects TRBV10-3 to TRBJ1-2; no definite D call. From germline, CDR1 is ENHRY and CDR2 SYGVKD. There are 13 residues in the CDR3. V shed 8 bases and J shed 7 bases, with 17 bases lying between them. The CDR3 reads CAIGADPSGGYTF. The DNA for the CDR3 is TGTGCCATCGGTGCGGACCCCTCCGGTGGCTACACCTTC.

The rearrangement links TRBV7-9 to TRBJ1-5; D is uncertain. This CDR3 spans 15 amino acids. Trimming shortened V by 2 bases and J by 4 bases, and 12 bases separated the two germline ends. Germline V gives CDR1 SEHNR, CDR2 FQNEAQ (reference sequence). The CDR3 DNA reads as TGTGCCAGCAGCTTATCAGAGACGGGTAATCAGCCCCAGCATTTT. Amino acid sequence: CASSLSETGNQPQHF.

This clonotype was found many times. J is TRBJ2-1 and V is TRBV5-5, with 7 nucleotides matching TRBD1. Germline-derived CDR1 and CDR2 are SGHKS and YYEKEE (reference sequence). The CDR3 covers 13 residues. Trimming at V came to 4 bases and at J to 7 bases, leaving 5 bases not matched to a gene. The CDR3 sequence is CASSHQGVNEQFF. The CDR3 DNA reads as TGTGCCAGCAGCCATCAGGGGGTGAATGAGCAGTTCTTC.

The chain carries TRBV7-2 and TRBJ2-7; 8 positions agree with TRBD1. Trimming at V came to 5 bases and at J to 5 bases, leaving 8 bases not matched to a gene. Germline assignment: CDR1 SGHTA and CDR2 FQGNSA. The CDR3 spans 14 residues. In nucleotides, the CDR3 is TGTGCCAGCAGCAAGGACAGGGAAAGCAACGAGCAGTACTTC. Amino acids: CASSKDRESNEQYF.

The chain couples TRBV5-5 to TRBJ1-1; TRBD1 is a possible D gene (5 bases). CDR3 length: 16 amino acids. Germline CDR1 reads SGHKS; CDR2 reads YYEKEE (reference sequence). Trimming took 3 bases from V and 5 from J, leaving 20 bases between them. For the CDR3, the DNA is TGTGCCAGCAGCTCCTCTGTGAGGGGTGGAGGGACTGAAGCTTTCTTT. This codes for CASSSSVRGGGTEAFF.

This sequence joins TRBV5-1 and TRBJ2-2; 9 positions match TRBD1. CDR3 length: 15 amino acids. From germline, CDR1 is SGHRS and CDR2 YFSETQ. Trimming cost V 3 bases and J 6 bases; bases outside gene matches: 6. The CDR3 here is CASSSGDRVSGELFF. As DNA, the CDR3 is TGCGCCAGCAGCTCGGGGGACAGGGTCTCCGGGGAGCTGTTTTTT.